This paragraph reports one T cell receptor beta chain. Its antigen is not identified. CDR1 is SGHRS and CDR2 is YFSETQ in the germline V gene. Trimming cost V 0 bases and J 2 bases, with 14 bases left between them. This CDR3 contains 16 residues. This sample's time point: patch test 1, 2 weeks after DPC sensitization. Documented treatment: therapeutic diphenylcyclopropenone sensitization with weekly scalp DPC. Suited to DPC and affected by alopecia, the donors ranged from 18 to 70 years old. It was unfractionated whole blood from which total RNA was extracted. TCRdb reprocessed the RACE reads with MiXCR, giving one entry per CDR3 protein. Of some 340,000 distinct CDR3 sequences listed, around 7% are singletons. The sample originates from a study of human T cells and chemical hapten exposure. Whole-study results and caveats: With DPC sensitization, TCRs exceeding 1 in 1000 frequency showed no change. Controls had significantly fewer large CDR3 similarity clusters than were formed by expanded TCRs.

This sequence originates from a young woman with alopecia areata. Some clones in this sample may be carry-over from other donors' samples. V and J are TRBV5-1 and TRBJ1-2; D may be TRBD1 (6 bases). This material consisted of whole blood, taken in connection with sensitization to the hapten diphenylcyclopropenone (DPC). The CDR3 spells CASSLGMDSENYGYTF. The CDR3 nucleotides are TGCGCCAGCAGCTTGGGTATGGACAGCGAGAACTATGGCTACACCTTC.